This T cell receptor (beta chain) was recovered during a study of blood T cell repertoires in COVID-19. Study background: Specimens from acute and convalescent COVID-19 originated in the United States, Italy and Spain. In each case, the material was cDNA or gDNA derived from T cells, B-cell-depleted T cells, or PBMCs.

V trimming: 5 bases; J trimming: 3 bases; junction bases outside the gene matches: 16. The CDR3 contains 20 residues. Germline lookup yields CDR1 MNHNY and CDR2 SVGAGI (reference sequence). In the original processing: Amplification of reference gene primers was used by the study to estimate nucleated cell counts. Profiling relied on immunoSEQ multiplex PCR, and the TCRdb table lists in-frame clones only, not all of them. Clone size and V and J calls were adopted from that table, with D and trimming inferred from the DNA. Of approximately 200,000 clones in the sample, approximately 81% were seen once.

The chain has TRBV6-6 and TRBJ2-1; TRBD2 matches at 13 bases. The sequencing sample was made of PBMCs or T cells enriched from blood (not recorded which). This clonotype was obtained from a man aged 40-49 years who had recovered from COVID-19. The CDR3 here is CASSPVGGLAGEVSYNEQFF. In DNA, the CDR3 is TGTGCCAGCAGTCCGGTTGGAGGACTAGCGGGAGAGGTGAGCTACAATGAGCAGTTCTTC.